The clone carrying this T cell receptor beta chain was detected only a few times. Its antigen is unknown. These data originate in a study of CD8+ T cells in alopecia areata. Findings of the study overall: Scalp sample data also include resident alphabeta T cells from normal skin. TCRs were shared less clearly across patients than in mice, possibly for HLA-related reasons.

Once RNA had been extracted, it was reverse transcribed into cDNA to act as the sequencing template. Using immunoSEQ multiplex PCR, the repertoire was profiled, and TCRdb retains in-frame clones only, with some absent. The repertoire includes 65,000 to 90,000 clones, roughly 47% of them detected once, and 5.5% to 6.5% sits in the top ten. Sampling of alopecia areata patients yielded lesional scalp punch biopsies as well as peripheral blood. Researchers picked out CD4+ and CD8+ T cells from PBMCs by sorting. Germline V gives CDR1 MDHEN, CDR2 SYDVKM. V shed 6 bases and J shed 3 bases, with 15 bases lying between them. This CDR3 is built from 15 residues.

Sequenced material: NKG2D-high CD8+ T cells sorted from blood. The TCR comes from a human donor with alopecia areata. The chain has TRBV28 and TRBJ2-1, with a possible D match to TRBD2 (6 bases). The CDR3 DNA reads TGTGCCAGCAGGTCAGCGGGTGCCCTCTACAATGAGCAGTTCTTC. Encoded protein: CASRSAGALYNEQFF.